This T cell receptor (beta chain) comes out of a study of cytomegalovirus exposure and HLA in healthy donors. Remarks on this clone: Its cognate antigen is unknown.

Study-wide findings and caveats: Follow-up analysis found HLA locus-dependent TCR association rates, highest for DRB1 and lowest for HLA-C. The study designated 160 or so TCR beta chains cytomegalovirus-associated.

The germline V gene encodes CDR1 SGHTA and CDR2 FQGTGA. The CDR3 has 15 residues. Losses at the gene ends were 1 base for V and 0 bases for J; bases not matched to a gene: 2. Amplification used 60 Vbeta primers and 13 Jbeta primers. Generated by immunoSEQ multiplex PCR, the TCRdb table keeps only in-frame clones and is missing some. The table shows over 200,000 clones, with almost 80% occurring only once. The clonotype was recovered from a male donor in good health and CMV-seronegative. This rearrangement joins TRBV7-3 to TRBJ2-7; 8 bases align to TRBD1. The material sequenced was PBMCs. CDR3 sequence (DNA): TGTGCCAGCAGCTTAAGTGGACAGGGCTCCTACGAGCAGTACTTC. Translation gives CASSLSGQGSYEQYF.